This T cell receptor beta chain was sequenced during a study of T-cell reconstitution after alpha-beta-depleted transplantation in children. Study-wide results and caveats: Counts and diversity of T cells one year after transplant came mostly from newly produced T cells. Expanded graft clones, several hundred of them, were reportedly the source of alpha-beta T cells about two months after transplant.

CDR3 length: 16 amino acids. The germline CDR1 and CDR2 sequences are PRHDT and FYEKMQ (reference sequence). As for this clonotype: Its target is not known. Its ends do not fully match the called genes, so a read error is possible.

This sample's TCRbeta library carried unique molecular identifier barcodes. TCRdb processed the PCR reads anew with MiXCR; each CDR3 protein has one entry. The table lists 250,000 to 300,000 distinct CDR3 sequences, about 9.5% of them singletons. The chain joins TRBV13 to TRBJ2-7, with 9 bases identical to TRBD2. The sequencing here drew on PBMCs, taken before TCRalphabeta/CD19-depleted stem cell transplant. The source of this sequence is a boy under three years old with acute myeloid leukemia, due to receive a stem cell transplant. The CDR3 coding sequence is TGTGCCAGCAGCTCTGGGACCGGGACTAGCATTTACGAGCAGCACTTC. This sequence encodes CASSSGTGTSIYEQHF. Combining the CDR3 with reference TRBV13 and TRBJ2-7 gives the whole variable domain AAGVIQSPRHLIKEKRETATLKCYPIPRHDTVYWYQQGPGQDPQFLISFYEKMQSDKGSIPDRFSAQQFSDYHSELNMSSLELGDSALYFCASSSGTGTSIYEQHFGPGTRLTVT.